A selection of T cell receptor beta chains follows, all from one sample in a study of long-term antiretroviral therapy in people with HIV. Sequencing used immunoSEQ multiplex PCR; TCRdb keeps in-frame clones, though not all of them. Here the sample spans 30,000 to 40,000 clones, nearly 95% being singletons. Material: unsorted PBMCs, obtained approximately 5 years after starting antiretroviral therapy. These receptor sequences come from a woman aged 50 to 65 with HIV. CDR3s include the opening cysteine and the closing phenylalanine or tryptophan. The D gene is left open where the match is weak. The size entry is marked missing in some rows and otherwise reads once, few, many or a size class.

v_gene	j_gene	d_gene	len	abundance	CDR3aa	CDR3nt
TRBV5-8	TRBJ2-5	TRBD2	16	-	CASSARLAGEEKTQYF	TGTGCCAGCAGCGCAAGACTAGCGGGGGAGGAAAAGACCCAGTACTTC
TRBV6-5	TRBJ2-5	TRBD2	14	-	CASSYGAGRETQYF	TGTGCCAGCAGTTACGGAGCCGGGAGGGAGACCCAGTACTTC
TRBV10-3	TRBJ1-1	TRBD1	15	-	CAISSRGREFTEAFF	TGTGCCATCAGTTCGAGGGGGCGGGAGTTCACTGAAGCTTTCTTT
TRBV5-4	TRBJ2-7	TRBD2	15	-	CASSLGAGGDYEQYF	TGTGCCAGCAGCTTGGGGGCGGGGGGGGACTACGAGCAGTACTTC
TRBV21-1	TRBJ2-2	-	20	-	CASRSRGTGPACLNTGELFF	TGTGCCAGCCGTTCCCGGGGGACCGGGCCCGCTTGCCTCAACACCGGGGAGCTGTTTTTT
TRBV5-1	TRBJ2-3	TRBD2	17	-	CASSHGRAGGSTDTQYF	TGCGCCAGCAGCCATGGGCGAGCGGGGGGGAGCACAGATACGCAGTATTTT
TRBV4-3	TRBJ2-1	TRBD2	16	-	CASSQDRGGGNYEQFF	TGCGCCAGCAGCCAAGACCGTGGGGGGGGAAATTATGAGCAGTTCTTC
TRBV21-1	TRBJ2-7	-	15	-	CASSPPRGRFYEQYF	TGTGCCAGCAGCCCACCCCGTGGGAGGTTCTACGAGCAGTACTTC
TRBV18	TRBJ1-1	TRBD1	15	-	CASSPTGGSNTEAFF	TGTGCCAGCTCACCGACAGGGGGCTCGAACACTGAAGCTTTCTTT
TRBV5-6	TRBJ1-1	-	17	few	CASSLAGTTTSNTEAFF	TGTGCCAGCAGCTTGGCTGGGACCACCACCTCCAACACTGAAGCTTTCTTT
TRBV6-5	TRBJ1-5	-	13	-	CASSSRDGQPQHF	TGTGCCAGCAGTTCTCGGGACGGTCAGCCCCAGCATTTT
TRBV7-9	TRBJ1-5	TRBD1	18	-	CASSIGTGFVGINQPQHF	TGTGCCAGCAGCATCGGGACAGGTTTTGTTGGGATAAATCAGCCCCAGCATTTT
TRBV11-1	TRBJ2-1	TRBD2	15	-	CASSWSGGQFNEQFF	TGTGCCAGCAGCTGGAGCGGGGGGCAATTCAATGAGCAGTTCTTC
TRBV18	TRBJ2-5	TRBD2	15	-	CASSTSGGPEETQYF	TGTGCCAGCTCTACTAGCGGGGGACCCGAAGAGACCCAGTACTTC
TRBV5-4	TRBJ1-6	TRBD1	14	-	CASSFGQGGSPLHF	TGTGCCAGCAGTTTCGGACAGGGGGGTTCACCCCTCCACTTT
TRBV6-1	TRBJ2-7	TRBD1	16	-	CASSEFGQGSPYEQYF	TGTGCCAGCAGTGAATTCGGACAGGGCTCCCCCTACGAGCAGTACTTC
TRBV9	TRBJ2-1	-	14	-	CASSEGVGDNEQFF	TGTGCCAGCAGCGAGGGAGTCGGGGACAATGAGCAGTTCTTC
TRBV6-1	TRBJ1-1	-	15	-	CASSGRGVLNTEAFF	TGTGCCAGCAGTGGACGAGGGGTCTTGAACACTGAAGCTTTCTTT
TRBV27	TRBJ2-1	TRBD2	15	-	CASSPSGELYNEQFF	TGTGCCAGCAGCCCAAGCGGGGAGTTATACAATGAGCAGTTCTTC
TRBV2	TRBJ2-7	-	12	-	CASRLGGYEQYF	TGTGCCAGCAGACTAGGGGGCTACGAGCAGTACTTC
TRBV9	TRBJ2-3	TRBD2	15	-	CASSVAAGGGDTQYF	TGTGCCAGCAGCGTAGCGGCGGGGGGGGGAGATACGCAGTATTTT
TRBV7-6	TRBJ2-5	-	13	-	CASSSDTEGTQYF	TGTGCCAGCAGCTCAGACACAGAAGGGACCCAGTACTTC
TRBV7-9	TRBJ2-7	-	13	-	CASSPSTYGEQYF	TGTGCCAGCAGCCCCTCGACGTACGGGGAGCAGTACTTC
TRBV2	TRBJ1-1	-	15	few	CASSEGGTRRTEAFF	TGTGCCAGCAGTGAAGGGGGGACTAGACGAACTGAAGCTTTCTTT
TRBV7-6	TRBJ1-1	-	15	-	CASSSPLGRRTEAFF	TGTGCCAGCAGCTCGCCCCTGGGGAGGAGGACTGAAGCTTTCTTT
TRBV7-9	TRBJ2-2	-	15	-	CASAHARGRTGELFF	TGTGCCAGCGCACATGCCCGGGGGCGAACCGGGGAGCTGTTTTTT
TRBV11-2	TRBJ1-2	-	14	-	CASSFLGARDGYTF	TGTGCCAGCAGCTTTTTAGGGGCTCGGGATGGCTACACCTTC
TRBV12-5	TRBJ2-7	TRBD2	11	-	CASGWDYSQYF	TGTGCTAGTGGTTGGGACTACTCTCAGTACTTC
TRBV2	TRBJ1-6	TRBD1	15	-	CASSGPGQGATPLHF	TGTGCCAGCAGTGGGCCGGGACAGGGGGCAACACCCCTCCACTTT
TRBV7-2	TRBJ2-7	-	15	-	CASSLGTGTSYEQYF	TGTGCCAGCAGCTTGGGAACAGGGACATCTTACGAGCAGTACTTC
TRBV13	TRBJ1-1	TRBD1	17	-	CASEGDRIFLMNTEAFF	TGTGCCAGTGAAGGGGACAGGATTTTCCTCATGAACACTGAAGCTTTCTTT
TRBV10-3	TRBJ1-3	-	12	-	CAISEPGNTIYF	TGTGCCATCAGTGAGCCTGGGAACACCATATATTTT
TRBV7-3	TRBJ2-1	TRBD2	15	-	CASSSLAGGLNEQFF	TGTGCCAGCAGCTCGCTAGCGGGGGGGCTGAATGAGCAGTTCTTC
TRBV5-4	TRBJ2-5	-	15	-	CASSPGGRASETQYF	TGTGCCAGCAGCCCAGGGGGGAGGGCTTCAGAGACCCAGTACTTC
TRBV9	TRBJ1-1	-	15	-	CASSVSPGGNTEAFF	TGTGCCAGCAGCGTCTCCCCTGGGGGGAACACTGAAGCTTTCTTT
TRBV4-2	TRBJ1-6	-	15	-	CASSRLDDGASPLHF	TGTGCCAGCAGCCGATTAGACGACGGAGCCTCACCCCTCCACTTT
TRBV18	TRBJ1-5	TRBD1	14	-	CASSPSGGNQPQHF	TGTGCCAGCTCACCTTCAGGGGGCAACCAGCCCCAGCATTTT
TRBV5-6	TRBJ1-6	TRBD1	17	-	CASSQRTGITYNSPLHF	TGTGCCAGCAGCCAAAGGACAGGTATCACCTATAATTCACCCCTCCACTTT
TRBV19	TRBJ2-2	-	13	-	CASSGDLSGELFF	TGTGCCAGTAGTGGGGACCTCTCGGGGGAGCTGTTTTTT
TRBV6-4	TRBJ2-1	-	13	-	CASSDPRESEQFF	TGTGCCAGCAGTGACCCCAGGGAAAGTGAGCAGTTCTTC
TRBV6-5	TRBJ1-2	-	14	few	CASSYFTGSYGYTF	TGTGCCAGCAGTTATTTCACAGGGAGCTATGGCTACACCTTC